The 29 T cell receptor beta chains below were found in one sample sequenced in a study of PD-L1 blockade in urothelial cancer. TCRdb's table, derived via immunoSEQ multiplex PCR, lists solely in-frame clones and lacks some. Of roughly 50,000 clones listed, roughly nine tenths were seen once; the top ten hold 7.6%. Material: PBMCs, obtained around atezolizumab (anti-PD-L1) treatment. The receptors shown here come from a man in his 60s with urothelial cancer.

The chain has TRBV5-1 and TRBJ1-1; perhaps TRBD1 as D (5 bases). The germline V gene has CDR1 SGHRS and CDR2 YFSETQ. Trimming pared 6 bases from V and 0 bases from J, leaving 12 bases between. CDR3 length equals 14 residues. CDR3 protein: CASNGGDMNTEAFF. The CDR3 bases are TGCGCCAGCAATGGGGGGGATATGAACACTGAAGCTTTCTTT.

This chain uses TRBV7-3 with TRBJ2-1; D possibly corresponds to TRBD2 (6 bases). The CDR3 runs 14 residues. Looked up from germline, CDR1 is SGHTA and CDR2 is FQGTGA. Trimming shortened V by 1 base and J by 2 bases, and 6 bases separated the two germline ends. As DNA, the CDR3 is TGTGCCAGCAGCTTAAGCGGGGCCTACAATGAGCAGTTCTTC. This codes for CASSLSGAYNEQFF.

V and J are TRBV5-1 and TRBJ2-7; 7 bases are shared with TRBD1. The V gene end was trimmed by 8 bases and the J gene end by 0 bases; junction bases not matched to a gene: 8. The CDR3 covers 14 residues. Germline-derived CDR1 and CDR2 are SGHRS and YFSETQ. The DNA for the CDR3 is TGCGCCAGTCGGACCGGGACAGACTCCTACGAGCAGTACTTC. Translated, it gives CASRTGTDSYEQYF.

Only one count was recorded for this clone. V and J are TRBV2 and TRBJ1-5, with D unresolved. The germline gives CDR1 SNHLY, CDR2 FYNNEI. V lost 5 bases and J 1 base, leaving 12 bases between the germline ends. CDR3 length: 15 amino acids. CDR3 coding DNA: TGTGCCAGCAGTTCTGGGTCGAGGAGCAATCAGCCCCAGCATTTT. Translating it yields CASSSGSRSNQPQHF. Drawing the rest from reference TRBV2 and TRBJ1-5, the complete variable domain is EPEVTQTPSHQVTQMGQEVILRCVPISNHLYFYWYRQILGQKVEFLVSFYNNEISEKSEIFDDQFSVERPDGSNFTLKIRSTKLEDSAMYFCASSSGSRSNQPQHFGDGTRLSIL.

This chain uses TRBV6-1 with TRBJ2-5; 8 nucleotides agree with TRBD2. V shed 8 bases, J shed 5 bases, and the junction held 13 bases outside the gene matches. CDR3 length equals 15 residues. From germline, CDR1 is MNHNS and CDR2 SASEGT. DNA of the CDR3: TGTGCCAGCCGACCCGGGGGGGTATCCCCCGAGACCCAGTACTTC. Amino acids: CASRPGGVSPETQYF.

The V gene is TRBV5-1, the J gene TRBJ1-4; maybe TRBD1 (6 bases). Between the trimmed V and J ends, which lost 2 bases and 4 bases, there was a span of 9 bases. The CDR3 totals 14 residues. The germline V gene has CDR1 SGHRS and CDR2 YFSETQ. This chain's CDR3 is CASSFTGSNEKLFF. In nucleotides, the CDR3 is TGCGCCAGCAGCTTTACAGGGAGTAATGAAAAACTGTTTTTT.

The chain is built from TRBV5-1 and TRBJ2-1; the match to TRBD2 covers 8 bases. The V segment lost 5 bases and the J segment 3 bases; nucleotides outside the gene matches: 10. The CDR3 is 16 amino acids. CDR1 is SGHRS and CDR2 is YFSETQ in the germline V gene. CDR3 protein: CASREGGAGGYNEQFF. The CDR3 DNA follows: TGCGCCAGCAGGGAAGGAGGGGCGGGGGGCTACAATGAGCAGTTCTTC.

V usage is TRBV5-4 and J usage is TRBJ2-2, with 9 bases lining up with TRBD1. V gave up 0 bases and J gave up 2 bases; unmatched junction bases: 2. The CDR3 is made up of 16 amino acids. CDR1 is SGHNT and CDR2 is YYREEE in the germline V gene (reference sequence). As DNA, the CDR3 is TGTGCCAGCAGCTTGGGGACAGGGGTTAACACCGGGGAGCTGTTTTTT. Its translation is CASSLGTGVNTGELFF.

The chain employs TRBV29-1 and TRBJ1-4, with D perhaps matching TRBD1 (5 bases). Germline values: CDR1 SQVTM, CDR2 ANQGSEA. V lost 5 bases and J lost 10, with 11 bases in between. This CDR3 region has 11 residues. This chain's CDR3 is CSVWVGGKLFF. The CDR3 bases are TGCAGCGTTTGGGTGGGGGGAAAACTGTTTTTT.

This chain's CDR3 is CASSHGPRTSGQETQYF. In DNA, the CDR3 is TGTGCCAGCAGTCATGGCCCCCGGACTAGCGGCCAAGAGACCCAGTACTTC. The genes are TRBV2 and TRBJ2-5, with TRBD2 matching over 10 bases. The V segment lost 5 bases and the J segment 1 base; nucleotides outside the gene matches: 10. This CDR3 is built from 17 residues. Germline values: CDR1 SNHLY, CDR2 FYNNEI.

V gene TRBV10-2 combines with J gene TRBJ2-1, with 16 bases that match TRBD2. This CDR3 contains 18 residues. Trimming cost V 3 bases and J 7 bases; bases outside gene matches: 9. Germline CDR1 and CDR2: WSHSY and SAAADI. Here the CDR3 reads CASSDPGTSGGAGNEQFF. DNA of the CDR3: TGCGCCAGCAGTGACCCCGGGACTAGCGGGGGGGCAGGGAATGAGCAGTTCTTC.

This clone was observed a few times. The chain links TRBV5-1 to TRBJ1-1, with 7 positions matching TRBD1. The CDR3 contains 14 residues. The germline gives CDR1 SGHRS, CDR2 YFSETQ. Trimming took 4 bases from V and 1 from J; bases not matched to a gene: 4. The CDR3 loop is CASSIRTGNTEAFF. For the CDR3, the DNA is TGCGCCAGCAGCATCCGGACAGGGAACACTGAAGCTTTCTTT.

V gene TRBV5-5 combines with J gene TRBJ2-3; 7 bases match TRBD1. The junction had 2 bases not matched to a gene; V was cut back by 7 bases and J by 3 bases. The CDR3 loop spans 12 amino acids. Germline V gene sequence: CDR1 SGHKS, CDR2 YYEKEE (reference sequence). Here the CDR3 reads CASDRATDTQYF. In DNA, the CDR3 is TGTGCCAGCGACAGGGCAACAGATACGCAGTATTTT.

The gene calls are TRBV7-6 and TRBJ2-5; 7 bases agree with TRBD2. The V gene's germline CDR1 is SGHVS and CDR2 FNYEAQ. The CDR3 length is 16 residues. Trimming removed 1 base from V and 2 bases from J; junction bases left unmatched: 7. The CDR3 reads CASSLGYMREQETQYF. In DNA form, the CDR3 reads TGTGCCAGCAGCTTAGGTTACATGCGGGAGCAAGAGACCCAGTACTTC.

The V and J genes are TRBV7-2 and TRBJ2-5; 10 nucleotides align to TRBD2. The germline CDR1 and CDR2 sequences are SGHTA and FQGNSA. Trimming cost V 3 bases and J 4 bases; bases outside gene matches: 11. The CDR3 extends over 17 amino acids. The CDR3 sequence: CASSLRAGGRIGETQYF. The CDR3 coding sequence is TGTGCCAGCAGCTTGAGAGCGGGGGGGCGGATAGGAGAGACCCAGTACTTC.

This sequence joins TRBV7-2 and TRBJ2-7; 12 positions agree with TRBD2. V lost 5 bases and J lost 6; bases outside the gene matches: 8. This CDR3 spans 15 amino acids. Germline V gives CDR1 SGHTA, CDR2 FQGNSA. In DNA, the CDR3 is TGTGCCAGCAGCGTGACTAGCGGGGGAAGAGGCGAGCAGTACTTC. Translation: CASSVTSGGRGEQYF.

This clone was seen only a few times. The V and J genes are TRBV5-1 and TRBJ2-4, with 9 bases aligning to TRBD1. The germline CDR1 and CDR2 sequences are SGHRS and YFSETQ. The CDR3 sequence is 14 residues long. With V trimmed by 6 bases and J by 6 bases, 7 bases remained unmatched. Here the CDR3 DNA reads TGCGCCAGCAACACAGGGGGCTCTGGAAACATTCAGTACTTC. This encodes CASNTGGSGNIQYF.

The chain joins TRBV7-2 to TRBJ2-1; D possibly corresponds to TRBD2 (5 bases). Trimming cost V 3 bases and J 3 bases, with 18 bases left between them. Per germline, CDR1 SGHTA and CDR2 FQGNSA. The CDR3 contains 17 residues. The CDR3 nucleotides read TGTGCCAGCAGCTTGAGGGCCTCCCGGAACCTCTACAATGAGCAGTTCTTC. It codes for CASSLRASRNLYNEQFF.

The chain joins TRBV19 to TRBJ2-7; possibly TRBD1 for D (6 bases). V lost 2 bases to trimming and J lost 0 bases, with 11 bases between them. The CDR3 totals 15 residues. Germline-derived CDR1 and CDR2 are LNHDA and SQIVND (reference sequence). CDR3 sequence reads: CASSIPTGASYEQYF. The CDR3 DNA reads as TGTGCCAGTAGTATACCGACAGGTGCCTCCTACGAGCAGTACTTC.

The J gene is TRBJ1-4, the V gene TRBV19; D unresolved. Germline V CDR1 and CDR2: LNHDA, SQIVND (reference sequence). This CDR3 is 18 amino acids long. The V gene lost 2 bases and the J gene lost 2 bases, with 18 bases spanning the gap. The CDR3 here is CASSILRLPRGTNEKLFF. In DNA, the CDR3 is TGTGCCAGTAGTATATTGCGCCTCCCCCGGGGTACTAATGAAAAACTGTTTTTT.

The V gene is TRBV30, the J gene TRBJ1-1, with D unclear. The CDR3 is 12 amino acids. Germline CDR1 and CDR2: GTSNPN and SVGIG (reference sequence). Deletions cut 5 bases from V and 3 bases from J, with 10 bases between. DNA for the CDR3: TGTGCCTGGGAAGGAGGGCACACTGAAGCTTTCTTT. Translating it yields CAWEGGHTEAFF.

The J gene is TRBJ1-1, the V gene TRBV29-1; D unresolved. The ends were cut back, 0 bases at V and 3 bases at J, with 8 bases in the middle. The length of the CDR3 is 13 residues. Germline V gene sequence: CDR1 SQVTM, CDR2 ANQGSEA. The CDR3 region is CSVEDPGYTEAFF. The CDR3 bases are TGCAGCGTTGAAGATCCGGGTTACACTGAAGCTTTCTTT.

The V call is TRBV7-2, the J call TRBJ2-7; 10 bases line up with TRBD1. CDR1 SGHTA and CDR2 FQGNSA come from the germline V gene. V was pared by 5 bases and J by 3 bases, with 4 bases of the junction left unmatched. The CDR3 loop spans 14 amino acids. In DNA form, the CDR3 reads TGTGCCAGCAGCACCCGGACAGGGGGCTACGAGCAGTACTTC. Encoded protein: CASSTRTGGYEQYF.

This sequence joins TRBV6-5 and TRBJ2-1; possibly TRBD2 for D (5 bases). The CDR3 is 13 amino acids. Germline V gene sequence: CDR1 MNHEY, CDR2 SVGAGI. Deletions cut 6 bases from V and 5 bases from J, with 11 bases between. The CDR3 here is CASSHGVNNEQFF. CDR3 nucleotide sequence: TGTGCCAGCAGCCACGGGGTGAACAATGAGCAGTTCTTC.

This chain joins TRBV6-5 and TRBJ2-1, with D unclear. CDR1 is MNHEY, CDR2 SVGAGI, per germline. Trimming removed 0 bases from V and 5 bases from J, with 11 bases in between. The CDR3 is made up of 15 amino acids. The CDR3 DNA reads TGTGCCAGCAGTTACTCCCGCCGACTGAACAATGAGCAGTTCTTC. Translation: CASSYSRRLNNEQFF.

The J gene is TRBJ2-1, the V gene TRBV29-1, with TRBD1 identical over 8 bases. The CDR3 covers 13 residues. Germline-derived CDR1 and CDR2 are SQVTM and ANQGSEA. The V gene end was trimmed by 7 bases and the J gene end by 8 bases; junction bases not matched to a gene: 10. CDR3 residues: CSGGQGALYEQFF. CDR3 DNA: TGCAGCGGGGGGCAGGGGGCTCTGTATGAGCAGTTCTTC.

Concerning this clone: This sequence may be a read error, since a much larger clone differs from it by one base. The J gene is TRBJ2-3, the V gene TRBV7-9; D perhaps matches TRBD1 (6 bases). CDR1 and CDR2 from the germline V gene are SEHNR and FQNEAQ (reference sequence). The germline V and J ends were trimmed by 3 bases and 3 bases, with 7 bases remaining between them. The CDR3 consists of 13 residues. Here the CDR3 reads CASSFTGTDTQYF. The CDR3 coding sequence is TGTGCCAGCAGCTTTACAGGGACAGATACGCAGTATTTT.

V gene TRBV5-1 combines with J gene TRBJ2-2; 8 bases line up with TRBD1. The CDR3 length is 15 residues. Germline V gene data show CDR1 as SGHRS and CDR2 as YFSETQ. Trimming took 4 bases from V and 5 from J; bases not matched to a gene: 7. In DNA, the CDR3 is TGCGCCAGCAGCAAGGACAGGGTGAGGACCGGGGAGCTGTTTTTT. It is translated as CASSKDRVRTGELFF.

The rearrangement joins TRBV28 to TRBJ2-7, with 13 bases aligning to TRBD2. V lost 5 bases, J lost 4 bases, and 5 bases stayed unmatched. Germline lookup yields CDR1 MDHEN and CDR2 SYDVKM. This CDR3 is 15 amino acids long. In nucleotides, the CDR3 is TGTGCCAGCAGTCCTCGGACTAGCGGGGGTTACGAGCAGTACTTC. Residues: CASSPRTSGGYEQYF.